The clone carrying this T cell receptor beta chain occurred once. The sample originates from a study of blood T cell repertoires in COVID-19. This table comes from immunoSEQ multiplex PCR, and its TCRdb copy is limited to in-frame clones, with some not included. The sample gives about 200,000 clones, roughly 82% of which show up once; 5% to 7% is in the top ten. Trimming cost V 6 bases and J 8 bases, with 16 bases left between them. The V gene's germline CDR1 is SNHLY and CDR2 FYNNEI. This CDR3 has 13 residues. This chain joins TRBV2 and TRBJ1-2, with D possibly being TRBD1 (5 bases). The sample consisted of PBMCs or T cells enriched from blood (not recorded which). The TCR sequence derives from a man in his forties with acute COVID-19. In nucleotides, the CDR3 is TGTGCCAGCAGAGGGACTGCGTCCGGCGGCTACACCTTC. Translation gives CASRGTASGGYTF.